These T cell receptor beta chains were read from a single sample in a study of T cell repertoires in cytomegalovirus infection. TCRdb ran MiXCR on the reads and lists one entry per CDR3 protein. The table includes 55,000 to 70,000 distinct CDR3 sequences, roughly 32% detected once. For these TCRs, the target antigens are not known. Sequenced: PBMCs, sequenced either directly or after in vitro stimulation (not recorded which). The receptors originated from a human donor in good health (CMV status not recorded). Some clones in this sample may be carry-over from other donors' samples. Both conserved end residues are part of each CDR3. Fields, in order: D gene, J gene, V gene, clone size, CDR3 protein, CDR3 DNA. The D gene is left open where the match is weak. Size values are once, few and many counts, or a class for expanded clones, and some rows have none.

D: .
J: TRBJ1-2
V: TRBV5-1
size: few
CDR3: CASSLGGTSITGYGYTF
DNA: TGCGCCAGCAGCCTCGGAGGTACATCCATTACGGGCTATGGCTACACCTTC

D: .
J: TRBJ1-2
V: TRBV7-9
size: .
CDR3: CASSLLQGSGYTF
DNA: TGTGCCAGCAGCTTATTGCAGGGCAGTGGCTACACCTTC

D: TRBD2
J: TRBJ2-5
V: TRBV7-2
size: few
CDR3: CASSFGGAQYF
DNA: TGTGCCAGCAGCTTTGGGGGGGCCCAGTACTTC

D: .
J: TRBJ1-3
V: TRBV7-8
size: .
CDR3: CASSLGDLGSGNTIYF
DNA: TGTGCCAGCAGCTTAGGCGACCTGGGGTCTGGAAACACCATATATTTT

D: .
J: TRBJ1-5
V: TRBV7-9
size: many
CDR3: CASSLGIRNPQHF
DNA: TGTGCCAGCAGCTTGGGGATCCGAAATCCCCAGCATTTT

D: TRBD2
J: TRBJ2-1
V: TRBV20-1
size: few
CDR3: CSARELAGLRSYNEQFF
DNA: TGCAGTGCTAGAGAACTAGCGGGTCTACGCTCCTACAATGAGCAGTTCTTC

D: .
J: TRBJ2-7
V: TRBV6-1
size: .
CDR3: CASSRDSYSSYEQYF
DNA: TGTGCCAGCAGCCGGGACTCATATAGCTCCTACGAGCAGTACTTC

D: .
J: TRBJ1-1
V: TRBV9
size: .
CDR3: CASSPTGGNTEAFF
DNA: TGTGCCAGCAGCCCCACCGGGGGGAACACTGAAGCTTTCTTT

D: TRBD2
J: TRBJ2-3
V: TRBV7-2
size: few
CDR3: CASREAGLAGTDTQYF
DNA: TGTGCCAGTCGCGAGGCCGGGCTAGCGGGCACAGATACGCAGTATTTT

D: .
J: TRBJ1-2
V: TRBV5-1
size: .
CDR3: CASSLETADLLNYGYTF
DNA: TGCGCCAGCAGCTTGGAAACAGCCGACCTTCTTAACTATGGCTACACCTTC

D: .
J: TRBJ1-1
V: TRBV7-9
size: few
CDR3: CASSLGYTEAFF
DNA: TGTGCCAGCAGCTTAGGTTACACTGAAGCTTTCTTT

D: TRBD1
J: TRBJ2-1
V: TRBV6-2/TRBV6-3
size: few
CDR3: CASSYSSQGQNLIYNEQFF
DNA: TGTGCCAGCAGTTACTCGAGTCAGGGACAGAACCTAATCTACAATGAGCAGTTCTTC

D: .
J: TRBJ1-2
V: TRBV7-9
size: .
CDR3: CASSLALGQGYSGYTF
DNA: TGTGCCAGCAGCTTAGCTTTGGGGCAGGGATATAGTGGCTACACCTTC

D: .
J: TRBJ2-1
V: TRBV2
size: .
CDR3: CASTEWESSYNEQFF
DNA: TGTGCCAGTACCGAGTGGGAGAGCTCCTACAATGAGCAGTTCTTC

D: .
J: TRBJ2-3
V: TRBV15
size: few
CDR3: CATSEGFDTQYF
DNA: TGTGCCACCAGCGAGGGGTTCGATACGCAGTATTTT

D: .
J: TRBJ2-6
V: TRBV6-5
size: .
CDR3: CASRRGSDGTSGANVLTF
DNA: TGTGCCAGCAGACGCGGGTCCGACGGCACCTCTGGGGCCAACGTCCTGACTTTC

D: TRBD1
J: TRBJ2-7
V: TRBV12-3/TRBV12-4
size: few
CDR3: CASSVGTGAYEQYF
DNA: TGTGCCAGCAGTGTTGGGACAGGAGCCTACGAGCAGTACTTC

D: .
J: TRBJ1-3
V: TRBV7-2
size: .
CDR3: CASSTALTGGNTIYF
DNA: TGTGCCAGCAGCACAGCCCTAACAGGGGGAAACACCATATATTTT

D: .
J: TRBJ1-2
V: TRBV10-3
size: .
CDR3: CAISEFRGAGLGDYGYTF
DNA: TGTGCCATCAGTGAGTTCCGAGGTGCAGGGCTTGGGGACTATGGCTACACCTTC

D: TRBD1
J: TRBJ1-3
V: TRBV5-6
size: .
CDR3: CASSRGQAGNTIYF
DNA: TGTGCCAGCAGCCGGGGACAGGCTGGAAACACCATATATTTT

D: .
J: TRBJ2-1
V: TRBV27
size: .
CDR3: CASSFGSDVRNEQFF
DNA: TGTGCCAGCAGTTTTGGTAGCGACGTAAGAAATGAGCAGTTCTTC

D: TRBD2
J: TRBJ2-3
V: TRBV12-3/TRBV12-4
size: few
CDR3: CASSPTYSGGGTDTQYF
DNA: TGTGCCAGCAGCCCTACCTATAGCGGGGGGGGCACAGATACGCAGTATTTT

D: .
J: TRBJ1-2
V: TRBV29-1
size: .
CDR3: CSVEDDYGYTF
DNA: TGCAGCGTTGAAGATGACTATGGCTACACCTTC

D: .
J: TRBJ2-5
V: TRBV7-6
size: .
CDR3: CASSLDGAAGLKTQYF
DNA: TGTGCCAGCAGCTTAGATGGGGCTGCGGGGCTAAAGACCCAGTACTTC

D: .
J: TRBJ1-1
V: TRBV2
size: .
CDR3: CASSERRVTGTEAFF
DNA: TGTGCCAGCAGTGAAAGGCGTGTTACGGGCACTGAAGCTTTCTTT

D: .
J: TRBJ2-1
V: TRBV5-1
size: many
CDR3: CASTAASYNEQFF
DNA: TGCGCCAGCACGGCAGCCTCCTACAATGAGCAGTTCTTC

D: TRBD2
J: TRBJ2-5
V: TRBV7-8
size: .
CDR3: CASSFGTSGVLYQETQYF
DNA: TGTGCCAGCAGCTTCGGTACTAGCGGGGTTTTGTACCAAGAGACCCAGTACTTC

D: TRBD2
J: TRBJ2-1
V: TRBV15
size: few
CDR3: CATSGGGLAERSSYNEQFF
DNA: TGTGCCACCAGCGGGGGGGGACTAGCGGAACGGAGCTCCTACAATGAGCAGTTCTTC

D: TRBD1
J: TRBJ2-7
V: TRBV2
size: many
CDR3: CASTWDSAYEQYF
DNA: TGTGCCAGCACTTGGGACAGTGCCTACGAGCAGTACTTC

D: .
J: TRBJ2-3
V: TRBV6-1
size: .
CDR3: CASTNGDTQYF
DNA: TGTGCCAGCACCAACGGGGATACGCAGTATTTT

D: TRBD2
J: TRBJ2-1
V: TRBV7-6
size: .
CDR3: CASSPGTPGGNEQFF
DNA: TGTGCCAGCAGCCCCGGGACTCCGGGAGGGAATGAGCAGTTCTTC

D: .
J: TRBJ1-3
V: TRBV7-4
size: once
CDR3: CASTESGIGNTIYF
DNA: TGTGCCAGCACCGAATCGGGGATCGGAAACACCATATATTTT

D: TRBD2
J: TRBJ2-2
V: TRBV18
size: .
CDR3: CASSAGLAGVSGELFF
DNA: TGTGCCAGCTCAGCGGGACTAGCGGGAGTCTCAGGGGAGCTGTTTTTT

D: .
J: TRBJ2-2
V: TRBV5-4
size: .
CDR3: CASREGGTYTGELFF
DNA: TGTGCCAGCCGCGAAGGGGGGACCTACACCGGGGAGCTGTTTTTT

D: .
J: TRBJ2-1
V: TRBV10-3
size: .
CDR3: CAISEFGAGADEQFF
DNA: TGTGCCATCAGTGAGTTCGGGGCGGGGGCTGATGAGCAGTTCTTC

D: TRBD1
J: TRBJ1-2
V: TRBV7-2
size: many
CDR3: CASSSTGGNYGYTF
DNA: TGTGCCAGCAGCTCGACAGGGGGGAACTATGGCTACACCTTC

D: TRBD1
J: TRBJ1-5
V: TRBV27
size: few
CDR3: CASSLSGDRARDQPQHF
DNA: TGTGCCAGCAGTTTATCGGGGGACAGGGCAAGGGATCAGCCCCAGCATTTT

D: .
J: TRBJ2-1
V: TRBV20-1
size: .
CDR3: CSARVEQNNEQFF
DNA: TGCAGTGCTAGAGTTGAGCAAAACAATGAGCAGTTCTTC

D: .
J: TRBJ1-1
V: TRBV11-2
size: once
CDR3: CASSLLTGTEAFF
DNA: TGTGCCAGCAGCTTATTGACGGGAACTGAAGCTTTCTTT

D: .
J: TRBJ2-3
V: TRBV5-4
size: .
CDR3: CASSLVKTDTQYF
DNA: TGTGCCAGCAGCTTGGTTAAGACAGATACGCAGTATTTT

D: .
J: TRBJ2-2
V: TRBV7-8
size: .
CDR3: CASSLQSPGLNTGELFF
DNA: TGTGCCAGCAGCTTGCAATCCCCGGGACTCAACACCGGGGAGCTGTTTTTT

D: .
J: TRBJ2-5
V: TRBV7-6
size: .
CDR3: CASSLGFSGQETQYF
DNA: TGTGCCAGCAGCTTAGGTTTTAGCGGACAAGAGACCCAGTACTTC

D: .
J: TRBJ1-1
V: TRBV12-3/TRBV12-4
size: many
CDR3: CASSPQGRVTEAFF
DNA: TGTGCCAGCAGCCCTCAGGGTAGGGTCACTGAAGCTTTCTTT

D: .
J: TRBJ1-3
V: TRBV7-2
size: few
CDR3: CASSLYEGNTIYF
DNA: TGTGCCAGCAGCTTGTACGAGGGAAACACCATATATTTT

D: TRBD2
J: TRBJ2-1
V: TRBV5-6
size: .
CDR3: CASSLMGGYEQFF
DNA: TGTGCCAGCAGCTTGATGGGAGGGTATGAGCAGTTCTTC

D: .
J: TRBJ1-5
V: TRBV19
size: .
CDR3: CASSRQLSNQPQHF
DNA: TGTGCCAGTAGTAGGCAACTTAGCAATCAGCCCCAGCATTTT